The source of this T cell receptor beta chain is a study of vaccination and CD4 T cells after COVID-19. Study in general: Overlapping spike peptides of SARS-CoV-2, HCoV-NL63, HCoV-OC43 and HCoV-229E were used, and cells were stimulated with them.

To note about this clonotype: What it recognizes is unknown.

Treatment described: roughly 10-day PBMC culture with coronavirus spike peptide pools or control peptides (ViraFEST assay). The culture of roughly 2 million PBMCs per well included about 11 IU/ml IL-2 and roughly 10 ug/ml peptide pools. Cultured CD4+ T cells had their DNA profiled by the Oncomine TCR Beta short-read assay. TCRdb redid the calling of the PCR reads with MiXCR, one entry per CDR3 protein. The sample records over 10,000 distinct CDR3 sequences, around a third being singletons. This material consisted of CD4+ T cells from blood, cultured in vitro, taken before SARS-CoV-2 vaccination. This TCR was recovered from a human donor who received a COVID-19 vaccine.

CDR3 loop: CASSLLGEYNEQFF. CDR3 nucleotides: TGTGCCAGCAGCCTTTTGGGGGAGTACAATGAGCAGTTCTTC. This rearrangement joins TRBV6-1 to TRBJ2-1, with D perhaps given as TRBD1 or TRBD2 (5 bases each). CDR3 length: 14 amino acids. CDR1 is MNHNS, CDR2 SASEGT, per germline. Trimming removed 6 bases from V and 4 bases from J, with 13 bases in between.